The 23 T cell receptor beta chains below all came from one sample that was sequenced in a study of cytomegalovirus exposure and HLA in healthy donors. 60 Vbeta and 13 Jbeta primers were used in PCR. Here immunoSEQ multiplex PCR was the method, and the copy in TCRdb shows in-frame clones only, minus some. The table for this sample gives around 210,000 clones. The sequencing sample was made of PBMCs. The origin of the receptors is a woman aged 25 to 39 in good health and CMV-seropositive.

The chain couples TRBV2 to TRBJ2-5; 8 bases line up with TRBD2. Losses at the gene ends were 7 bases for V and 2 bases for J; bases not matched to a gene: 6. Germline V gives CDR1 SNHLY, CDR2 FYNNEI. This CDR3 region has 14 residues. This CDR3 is CASTMASGQETQYF. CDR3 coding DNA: TGTGCCAGCACGATGGCTAGCGGGCAAGAGACCCAGTACTTC.

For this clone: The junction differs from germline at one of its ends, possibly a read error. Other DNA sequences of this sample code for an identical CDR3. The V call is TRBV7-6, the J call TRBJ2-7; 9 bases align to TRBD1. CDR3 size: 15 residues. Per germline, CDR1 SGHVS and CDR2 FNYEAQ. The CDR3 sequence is CASSYTGGWVDEQYF. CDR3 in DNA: TGTGCCAGCAGCTATACAGGGGGCTGGGTTGACGAACAGTACTTC.

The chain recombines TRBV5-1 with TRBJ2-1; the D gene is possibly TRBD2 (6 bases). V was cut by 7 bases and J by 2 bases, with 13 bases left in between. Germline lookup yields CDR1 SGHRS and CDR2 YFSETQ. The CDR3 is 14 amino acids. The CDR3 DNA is TGCGCCAGCGGGTCTAGCGATACCTACAATGAGCAGTTCTTC. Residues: CASGSSDTYNEQFF.

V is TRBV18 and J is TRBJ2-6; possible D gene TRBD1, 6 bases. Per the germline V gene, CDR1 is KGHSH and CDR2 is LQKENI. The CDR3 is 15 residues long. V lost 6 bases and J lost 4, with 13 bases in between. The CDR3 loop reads CASSQGHAGANVLTF. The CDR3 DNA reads TGTGCCAGCTCCCAGGGACATGCCGGGGCCAACGTCCTGACTTTC.

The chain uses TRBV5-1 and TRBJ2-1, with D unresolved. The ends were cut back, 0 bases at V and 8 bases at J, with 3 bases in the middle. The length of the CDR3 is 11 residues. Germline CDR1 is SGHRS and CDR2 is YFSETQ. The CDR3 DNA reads TGCGCCAGCAGCTTGGCTGATGAGCAGTTCTTC. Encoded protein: CASSLADEQFF.

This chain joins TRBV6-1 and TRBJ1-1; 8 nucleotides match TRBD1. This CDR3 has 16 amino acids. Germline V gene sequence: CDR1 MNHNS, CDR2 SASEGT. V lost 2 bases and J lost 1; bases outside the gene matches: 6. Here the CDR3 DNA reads TGTGCCAGCAGTGAACTTCCCGGACAGGGGAACACTGAAGCTTTCTTT. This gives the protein CASSELPGQGNTEAFF.

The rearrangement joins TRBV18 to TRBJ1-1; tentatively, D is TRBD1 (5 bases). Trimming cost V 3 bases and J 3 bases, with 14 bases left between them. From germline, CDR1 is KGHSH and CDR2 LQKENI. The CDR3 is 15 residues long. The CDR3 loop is CASSPRGAGDTEAFF. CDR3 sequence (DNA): TGTGCCAGCTCACCTCGCGGGGCTGGGGACACTGAAGCTTTCTTT.

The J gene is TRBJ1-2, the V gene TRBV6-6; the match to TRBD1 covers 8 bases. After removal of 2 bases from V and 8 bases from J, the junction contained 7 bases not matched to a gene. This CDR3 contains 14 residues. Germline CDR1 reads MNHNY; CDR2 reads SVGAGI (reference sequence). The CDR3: CASSYNPQGAGYTF. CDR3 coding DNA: TGTGCCAGCAGTTACAACCCCCAGGGGGCAGGCTACACCTTC.

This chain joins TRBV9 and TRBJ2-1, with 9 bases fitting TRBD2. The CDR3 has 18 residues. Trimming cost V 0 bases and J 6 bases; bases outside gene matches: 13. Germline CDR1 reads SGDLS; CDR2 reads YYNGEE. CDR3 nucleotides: TGTGCCAGCAGCGTAGGGGCTTGGGGCGGGGGGGCGGCCAATGAGCAGTTCTTC. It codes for CASSVGAWGGGAANEQFF.

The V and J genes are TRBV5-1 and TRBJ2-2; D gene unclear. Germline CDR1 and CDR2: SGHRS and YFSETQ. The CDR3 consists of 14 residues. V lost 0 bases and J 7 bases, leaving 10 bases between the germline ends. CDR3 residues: CASSLADGFGELFF. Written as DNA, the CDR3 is TGCGCCAGCAGCTTGGCCGACGGGTTCGGGGAGCTGTTTTTT.

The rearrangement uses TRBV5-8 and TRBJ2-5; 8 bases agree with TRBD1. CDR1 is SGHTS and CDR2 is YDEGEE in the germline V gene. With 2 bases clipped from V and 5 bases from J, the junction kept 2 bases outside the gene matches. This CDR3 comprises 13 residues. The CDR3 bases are TGTGCCAGCAGCTTAAGACAGGGGGAGACCCAGTACTTC. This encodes CASSLRQGETQYF.

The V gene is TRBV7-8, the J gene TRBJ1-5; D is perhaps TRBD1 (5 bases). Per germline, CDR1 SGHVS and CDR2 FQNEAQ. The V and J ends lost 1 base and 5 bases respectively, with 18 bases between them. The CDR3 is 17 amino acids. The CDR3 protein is CASSLGRGVGSHQPQHF. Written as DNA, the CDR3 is TGTGCCAGCAGCTTAGGCCGGGGGGTAGGTTCCCATCAGCCCCAGCATTTT.

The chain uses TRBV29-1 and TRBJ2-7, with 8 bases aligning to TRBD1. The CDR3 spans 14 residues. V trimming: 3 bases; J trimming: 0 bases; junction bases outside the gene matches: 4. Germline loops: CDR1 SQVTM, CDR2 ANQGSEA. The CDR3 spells CSVELGTGSYEQYF. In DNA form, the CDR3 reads TGCAGCGTTGAGCTTGGGACAGGCTCCTACGAGCAGTACTTC.

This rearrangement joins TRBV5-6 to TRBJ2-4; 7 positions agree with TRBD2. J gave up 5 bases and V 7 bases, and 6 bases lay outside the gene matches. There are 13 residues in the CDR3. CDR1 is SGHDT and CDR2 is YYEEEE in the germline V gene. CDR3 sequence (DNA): TGTGCCAGCTGGGAGGGAGGACAAAACATTCAGTACTTC. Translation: CASWEGGQNIQYF.

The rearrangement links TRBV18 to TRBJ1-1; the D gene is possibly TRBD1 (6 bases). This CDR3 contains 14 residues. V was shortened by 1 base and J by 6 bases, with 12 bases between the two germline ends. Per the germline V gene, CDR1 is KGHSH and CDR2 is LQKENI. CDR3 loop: CASSPLDRGSEAFF. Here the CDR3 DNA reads TGTGCCAGCTCACCACTGGACAGAGGGTCTGAAGCTTTCTTT.

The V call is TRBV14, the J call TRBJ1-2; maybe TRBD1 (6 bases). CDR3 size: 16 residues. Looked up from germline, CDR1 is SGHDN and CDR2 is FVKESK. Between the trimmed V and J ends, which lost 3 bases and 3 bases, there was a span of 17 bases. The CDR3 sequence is CASSHKTWAGDYGYTF. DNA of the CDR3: TGTGCCAGCAGCCACAAAACCTGGGCAGGGGACTATGGCTACACCTTC.

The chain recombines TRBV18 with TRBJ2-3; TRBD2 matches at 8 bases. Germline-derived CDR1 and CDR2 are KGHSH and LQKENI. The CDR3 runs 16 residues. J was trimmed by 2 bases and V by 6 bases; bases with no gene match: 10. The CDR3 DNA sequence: TGTGCCAGCTCGCTCCGTAGCGGGGAATTCACAGATACGCAGTATTTT. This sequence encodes CASSLRSGEFTDTQYF.

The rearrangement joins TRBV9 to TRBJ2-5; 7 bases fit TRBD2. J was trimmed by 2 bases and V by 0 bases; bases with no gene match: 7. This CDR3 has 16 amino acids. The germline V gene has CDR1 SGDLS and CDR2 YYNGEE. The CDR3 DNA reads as TGTGCCAGCAGCGTAGGCTCTGGCGGGGGACAAGAGACCCAGTACTTC. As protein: CASSVGSGGGQETQYF.

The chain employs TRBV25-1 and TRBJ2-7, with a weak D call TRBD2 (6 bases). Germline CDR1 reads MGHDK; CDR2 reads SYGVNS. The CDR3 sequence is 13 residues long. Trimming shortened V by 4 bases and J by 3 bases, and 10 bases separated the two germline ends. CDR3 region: CASSGVADYEQYF. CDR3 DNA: TGTGCCAGCAGTGGGGTAGCGGACTACGAGCAGTACTTC.

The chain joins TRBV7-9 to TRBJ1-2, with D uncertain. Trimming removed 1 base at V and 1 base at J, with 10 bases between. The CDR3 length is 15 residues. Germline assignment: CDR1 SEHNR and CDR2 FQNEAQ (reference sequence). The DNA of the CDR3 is TGTGCCAGCAGCTTAGATCGGCAGGTTAACTATGGCTACACCTTC. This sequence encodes CASSLDRQVNYGYTF.

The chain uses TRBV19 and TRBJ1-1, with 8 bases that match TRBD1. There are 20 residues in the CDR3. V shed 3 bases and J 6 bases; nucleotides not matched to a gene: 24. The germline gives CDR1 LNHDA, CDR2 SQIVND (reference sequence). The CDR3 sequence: CASSMVPSQGARSKRAEAFF. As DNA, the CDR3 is TGTGCCAGTAGTATGGTCCCCAGCCAGGGGGCGAGAAGCAAGAGGGCTGAAGCTTTCTTT.

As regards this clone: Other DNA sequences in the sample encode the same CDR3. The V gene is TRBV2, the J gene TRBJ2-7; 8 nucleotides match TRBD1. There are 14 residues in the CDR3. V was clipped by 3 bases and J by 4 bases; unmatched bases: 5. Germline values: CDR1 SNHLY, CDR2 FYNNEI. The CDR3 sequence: CASSDQGALYEQYF. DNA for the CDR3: TGTGCCAGCAGTGATCAGGGGGCGCTTTACGAGCAGTACTTC.

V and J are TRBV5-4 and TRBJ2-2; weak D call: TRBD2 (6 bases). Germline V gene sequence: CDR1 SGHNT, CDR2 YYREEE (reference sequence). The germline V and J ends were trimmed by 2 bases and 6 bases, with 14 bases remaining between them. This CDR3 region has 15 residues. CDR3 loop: CASSFGGVVAGELFF. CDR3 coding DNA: TGTGCCAGCAGCTTCGGGGGTGTGGTGGCCGGGGAGCTGTTTTTT.